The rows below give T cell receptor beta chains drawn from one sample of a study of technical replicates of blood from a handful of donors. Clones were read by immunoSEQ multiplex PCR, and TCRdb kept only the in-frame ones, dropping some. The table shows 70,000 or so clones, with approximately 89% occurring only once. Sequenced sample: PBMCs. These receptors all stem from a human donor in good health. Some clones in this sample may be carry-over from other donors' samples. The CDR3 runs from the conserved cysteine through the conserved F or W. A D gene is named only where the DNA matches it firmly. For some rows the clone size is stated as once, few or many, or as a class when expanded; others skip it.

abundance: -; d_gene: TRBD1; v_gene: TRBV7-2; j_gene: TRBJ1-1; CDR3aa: CASSLFSSGQGGGTEAFF; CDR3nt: TGTGCCAGCAGCTTATTCAGTTCCGGACAGGGGGGAGGCACTGAAGCTTTCTTT
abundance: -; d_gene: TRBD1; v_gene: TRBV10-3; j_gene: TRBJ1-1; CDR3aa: CAITPGQEREAFF; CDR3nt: TGTGCCATAACTCCGGGACAGGAGAGAGAAGCTTTCTTT
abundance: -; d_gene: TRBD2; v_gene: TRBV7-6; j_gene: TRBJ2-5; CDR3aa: CASSLNIAGGQETQYF; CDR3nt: TGTGCCAGCAGTCTGAACATAGCGGGGGGGCAAGAGACCCAGTACTTC
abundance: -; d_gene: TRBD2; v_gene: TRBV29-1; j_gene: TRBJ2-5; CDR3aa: CSGSGGGKTQYF; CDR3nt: TGCAGTGGATCGGGAGGGGGAAAGACCCAGTACTTC
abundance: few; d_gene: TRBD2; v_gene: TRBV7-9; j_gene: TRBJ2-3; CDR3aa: CASSFLAGGRDTQYF; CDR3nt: TGTGCCAGCAGCTTTTTAGCGGGGGGAAGAGATACGCAGTATTTT
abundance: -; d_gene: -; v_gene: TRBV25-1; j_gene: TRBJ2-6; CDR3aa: CASSDNRRLAGANVLTF; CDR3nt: TGTGCCAGCAGTGACAACAGGCGCCTGGCTGGGGCCAACGTCCTGACTTTC
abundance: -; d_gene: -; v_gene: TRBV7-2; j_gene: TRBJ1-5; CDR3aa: CASKGGGAGGNQPQHF; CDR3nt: TGTGCCAGCAAGGGGGGAGGGGCTGGAGGCAATCAGCCCCAGCATTTT
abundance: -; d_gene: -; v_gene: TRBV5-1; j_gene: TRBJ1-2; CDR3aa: CASSLGGPGGYTF; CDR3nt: TGCGCCAGCAGCTTAGGAGGGCCGGGGGGCTACACCTTC
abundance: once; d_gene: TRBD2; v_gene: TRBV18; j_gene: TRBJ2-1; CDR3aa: CASSPPLAGSREQFF; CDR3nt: TGTGCCAGCTCACCACCGTTAGCGGGGTCTCGGGAGCAGTTCTTC
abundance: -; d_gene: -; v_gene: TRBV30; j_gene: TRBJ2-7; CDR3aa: CAWRSVGAYEQYF; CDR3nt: TGTGCCTGGAGGTCCGTGGGAGCCTACGAGCAGTACTTC
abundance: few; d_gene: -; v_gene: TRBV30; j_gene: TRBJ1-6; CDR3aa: CAWSVPLGGISPLHF; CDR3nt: TGTGCCTGGAGTGTACCTTTAGGAGGAATTTCACCCCTCCACTTT
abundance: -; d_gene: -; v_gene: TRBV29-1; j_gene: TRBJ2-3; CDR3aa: CSVPGFIDTQYF; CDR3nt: TGCAGCGTCCCGGGATTTATAGATACGCAGTATTTT
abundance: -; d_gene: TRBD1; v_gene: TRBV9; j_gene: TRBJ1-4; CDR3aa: CASSVGQGANNEKLFF; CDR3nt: TGTGCCAGCAGCGTAGGACAGGGGGCTAATAATGAAAAACTGTTTTTT
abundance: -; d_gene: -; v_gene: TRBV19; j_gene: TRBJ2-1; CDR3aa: CATAPVAGGEQFF; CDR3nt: TGTGCCACCGCCCCGGTAGCCGGTGGTGAGCAGTTCTTC
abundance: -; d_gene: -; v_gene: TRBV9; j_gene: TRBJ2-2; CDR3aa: CASSGSREPGELFF; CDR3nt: TGTGCCAGCAGCGGTAGCCGGGAGCCCGGGGAGCTGTTTTTT
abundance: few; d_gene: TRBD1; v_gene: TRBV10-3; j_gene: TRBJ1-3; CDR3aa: CAISERRGLGNTIYF; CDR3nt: TGTGCCATCAGTGAGAGAAGGGGGCTTGGAAACACCATATATTTT
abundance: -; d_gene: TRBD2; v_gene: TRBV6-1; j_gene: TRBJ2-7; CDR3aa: CASSAGTTRGEQYF; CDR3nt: TGTGCCAGCAGTGCCGGGACTACCCGAGGCGAGCAGTACTTC
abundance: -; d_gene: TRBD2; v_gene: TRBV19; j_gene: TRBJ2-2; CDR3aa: CASKRTSGSANTGELFF; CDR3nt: TGTGCCAGTAAACGGACTAGCGGGAGCGCGAACACCGGGGAGCTGTTTTTT
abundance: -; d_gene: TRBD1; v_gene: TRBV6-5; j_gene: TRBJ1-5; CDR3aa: CASSQDRESQPQHF; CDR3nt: TGTGCCAGCAGTCAGGACAGGGAGTCCCAGCCCCAGCATTTT
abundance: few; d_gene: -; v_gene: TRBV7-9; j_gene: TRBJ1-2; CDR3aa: CASSHRGGTSNYGYTF; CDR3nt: TGTGCCAGCAGCCACAGAGGGGGAACTTCTAACTATGGCTACACCTTC
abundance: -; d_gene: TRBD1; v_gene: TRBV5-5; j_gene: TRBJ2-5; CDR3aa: CASSWTGRETQYF; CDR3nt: TGTGCCAGCAGCTGGACAGGGAGGGAGACCCAGTACTTC
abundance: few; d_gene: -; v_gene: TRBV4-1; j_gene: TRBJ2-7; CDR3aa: CASSQDPGTDYEQYF; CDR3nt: TGCGCCAGCAGCCAAGATCCCGGTACTGACTACGAGCAGTACTTC
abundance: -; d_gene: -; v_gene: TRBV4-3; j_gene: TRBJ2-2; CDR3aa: CASSPRGYEDTGELFF; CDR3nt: TGCGCCAGCAGCCCCCGGGGATATGAGGACACCGGGGAGCTGTTTTTT
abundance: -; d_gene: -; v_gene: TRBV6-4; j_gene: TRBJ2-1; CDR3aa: CASSVGGAYNEQFF; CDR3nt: TGTGCCAGCAGTGTAGGGGGGGCATACAATGAGCAGTTCTTC
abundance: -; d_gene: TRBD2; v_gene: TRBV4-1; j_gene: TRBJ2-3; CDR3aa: CASSRTSGSTDTQYF; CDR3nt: TGCGCCAGCAGCCGTACTAGCGGCAGCACAGATACGCAGTATTTT
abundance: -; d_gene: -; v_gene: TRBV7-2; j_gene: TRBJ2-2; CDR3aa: CASSSRGANTGELFF; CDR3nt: TGTGCCAGCAGTTCTAGGGGCGCGAACACCGGGGAGCTGTTTTTT
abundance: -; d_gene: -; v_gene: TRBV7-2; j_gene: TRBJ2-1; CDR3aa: CASSLASNEQFF; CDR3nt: TGTGCCAGCAGCTTAGCGTCAAATGAGCAGTTCTTC
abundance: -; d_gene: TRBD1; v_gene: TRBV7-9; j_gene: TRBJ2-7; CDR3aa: CASSSLQGRQYF; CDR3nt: TGTGCCAGCAGCTCCCTACAGGGGCGGCAGTACTTC
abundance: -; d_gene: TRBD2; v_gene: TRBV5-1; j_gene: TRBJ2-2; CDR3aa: CAILMGGGTGELFF; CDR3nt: TGCGCCATCTTAATGGGGGGGGGCACCGGGGAGCTGTTTTTT
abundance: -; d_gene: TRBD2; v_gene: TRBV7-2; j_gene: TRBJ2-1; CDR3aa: CASSPAGVPYNEQFF; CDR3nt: TGTGCCAGCAGCCCAGCGGGAGTACCCTACAATGAGCAGTTCTTC
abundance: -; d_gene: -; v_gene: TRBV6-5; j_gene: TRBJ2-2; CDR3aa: CASSYSGTTNTGELFF; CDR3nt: TGTGCCAGCAGTTACTCCGGGACAACGAACACCGGGGAGCTGTTTTTT
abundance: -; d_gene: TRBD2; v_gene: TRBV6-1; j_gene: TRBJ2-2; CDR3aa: CASRRTSGRTGELFF; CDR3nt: TGTGCCAGCAGAAGGACTAGCGGGAGGACCGGGGAGCTGTTTTTT
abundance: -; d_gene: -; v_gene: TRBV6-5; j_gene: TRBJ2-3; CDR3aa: CASSYQTIPSTDTQYF; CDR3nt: TGTGCCAGCAGTTACCAGACTATCCCCAGCACAGATACGCAGTATTTT
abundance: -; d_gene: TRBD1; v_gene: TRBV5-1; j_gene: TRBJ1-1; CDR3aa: CASMTGGENTEAFF; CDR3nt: TGCGCCAGCATGACAGGGGGGGAGAACACTGAAGCTTTCTTT
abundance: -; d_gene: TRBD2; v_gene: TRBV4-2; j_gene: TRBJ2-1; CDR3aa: CASSPDVLAGSYNEQFF; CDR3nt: TGTGCCAGCAGCCCCGACGTGTTAGCGGGGAGCTACAATGAGCAGTTCTTC
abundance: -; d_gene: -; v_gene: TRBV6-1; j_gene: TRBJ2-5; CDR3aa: CALRRGRETQYF; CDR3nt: TGTGCCTTAAGACGGGGGAGAGAGACCCAGTACTTC
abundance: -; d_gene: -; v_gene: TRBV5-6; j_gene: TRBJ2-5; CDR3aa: CASSLRDKLRETQYF; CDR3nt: TGTGCCAGCAGCTTGCGGGACAAGCTCCGGGAGACCCAGTACTTC
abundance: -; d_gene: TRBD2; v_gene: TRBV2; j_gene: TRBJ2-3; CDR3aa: CASILTSAAPDTQYF; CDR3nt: TGTGCCAGCATTCTGACTAGCGCTGCTCCAGATACGCAGTATTTT
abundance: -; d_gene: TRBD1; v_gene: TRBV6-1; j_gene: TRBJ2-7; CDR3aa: CASSTTGDPNYEQYF; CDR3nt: TGTGCCAGCAGTACCACAGGGGACCCAAACTACGAGCAGTACTTC
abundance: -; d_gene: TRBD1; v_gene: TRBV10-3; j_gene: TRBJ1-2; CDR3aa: CTISDNPGQGAEGYTF; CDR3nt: TGTACCATCAGTGATAACCCGGGACAGGGGGCAGAAGGCTACACCTTC
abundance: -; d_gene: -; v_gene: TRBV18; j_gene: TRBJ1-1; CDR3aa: CASSPPPGQGSAEAFF; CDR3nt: TGTGCCAGCTCACCACCGCCCGGGCAGGGGTCGGCTGAAGCTTTCTTT
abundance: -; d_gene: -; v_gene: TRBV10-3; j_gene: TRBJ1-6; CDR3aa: CAISLGGARSPLHF; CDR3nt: TGTGCCATCAGTTTGGGGGGGGCCCGTTCACCCCTCCACTTT
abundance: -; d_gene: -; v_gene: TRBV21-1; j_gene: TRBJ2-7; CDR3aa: CASSKVISGSSEQYF; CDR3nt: TGTGCCAGCAGCAAAGTTATCTCCGGGTCCTCCGAGCAGTACTTC